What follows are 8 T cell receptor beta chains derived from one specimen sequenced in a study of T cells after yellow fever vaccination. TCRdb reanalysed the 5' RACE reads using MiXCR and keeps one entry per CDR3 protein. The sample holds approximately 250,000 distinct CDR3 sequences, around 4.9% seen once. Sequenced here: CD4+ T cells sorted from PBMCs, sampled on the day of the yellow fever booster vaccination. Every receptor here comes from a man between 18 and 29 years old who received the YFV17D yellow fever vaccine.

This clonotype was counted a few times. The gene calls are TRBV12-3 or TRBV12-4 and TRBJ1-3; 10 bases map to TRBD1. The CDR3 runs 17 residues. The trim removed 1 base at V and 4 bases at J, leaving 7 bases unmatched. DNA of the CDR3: TGTGCCAGCAGTTTAGGGGGGGGACAGGGGACCGGAAACACCATATATTTT. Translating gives CASSLGGGQGTGNTIYF.

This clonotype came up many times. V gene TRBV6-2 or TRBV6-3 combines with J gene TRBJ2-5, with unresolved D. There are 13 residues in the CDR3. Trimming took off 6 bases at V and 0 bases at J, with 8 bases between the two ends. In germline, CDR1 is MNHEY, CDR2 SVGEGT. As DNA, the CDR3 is TGTGCCAGCAGAACCAGGTACCAAGAGACCCAGTACTTC. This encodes CASRTRYQETQYF.

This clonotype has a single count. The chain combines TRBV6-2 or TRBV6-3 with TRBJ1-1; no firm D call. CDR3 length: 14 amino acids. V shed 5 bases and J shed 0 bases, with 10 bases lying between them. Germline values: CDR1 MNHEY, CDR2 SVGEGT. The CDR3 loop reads CASSLMTMNTEAFF. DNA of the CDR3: TGTGCCAGCAGTCTTATGACGATGAACACTGAAGCTTTCTTT.

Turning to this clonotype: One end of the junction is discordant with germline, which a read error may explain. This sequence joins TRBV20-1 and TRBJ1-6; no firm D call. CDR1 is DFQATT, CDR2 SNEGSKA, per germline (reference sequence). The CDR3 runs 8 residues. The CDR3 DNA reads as TGCAGTGCTCATACGACCCTCTTT. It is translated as CSAHTTLF.

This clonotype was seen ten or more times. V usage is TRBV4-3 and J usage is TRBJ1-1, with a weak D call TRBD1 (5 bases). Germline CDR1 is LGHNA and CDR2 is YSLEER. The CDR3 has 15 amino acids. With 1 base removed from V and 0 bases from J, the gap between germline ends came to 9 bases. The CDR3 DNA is TGCGCCAGCAGCCAAGTGCGGGGGGTGAACACTGAAGCTTTCTTT. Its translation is CASSQVRGVNTEAFF.

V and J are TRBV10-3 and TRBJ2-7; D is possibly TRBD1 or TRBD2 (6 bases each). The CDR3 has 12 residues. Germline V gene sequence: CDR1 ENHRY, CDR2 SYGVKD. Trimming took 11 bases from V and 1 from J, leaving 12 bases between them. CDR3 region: CALWGASYEQYF. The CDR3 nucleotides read TGTGCCCTCTGGGGGGCTTCCTACGAGCAGTACTTC.

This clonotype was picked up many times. The CDR3 region is CSASGAVRDTQYF. The CDR3 nucleotides read TGCAGTGCTTCCGGGGCCGTCCGCGATACGCAGTATTTT. The J gene is TRBJ2-3, the V gene TRBV20-1; D might be TRBD1 or TRBD2, each matching 5 bases. Germline V gene data show CDR1 as DFQATT and CDR2 as SNEGSKA (reference sequence). This CDR3 contains 13 residues. Trimming took 5 bases from V and 6 from J, leaving 15 bases between them.

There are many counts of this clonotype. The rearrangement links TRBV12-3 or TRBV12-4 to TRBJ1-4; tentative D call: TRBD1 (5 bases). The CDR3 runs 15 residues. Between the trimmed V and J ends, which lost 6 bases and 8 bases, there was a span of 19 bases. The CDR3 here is CASSWRDPGGEKLFF. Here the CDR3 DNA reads TGTGCCAGCAGCTGGCGGGACCCGGGGGGGGAAAAACTGTTTTTT.